The entry that follows covers one T cell receptor (beta chain) sequence. Its specificity is unknown. TCRdb's table, derived via immunoSEQ multiplex PCR, lists solely in-frame clones and lacks some. The profile covers about 470,000 clones, with 90% appearing a single time and roughly 4% taken by the ten largest. Germline CDR1 SGHNT, CDR2 YYREEE (reference sequence). V gave up 2 bases and J gave up 5 bases; unmatched junction bases: 18. The CDR3 runs to 19 residues. This specimen belongs to a study of Ad26.COV2.S vaccination and SARS-CoV-2 variants. Treatment given: roughly 20 received Ad26.COV2.S at low or high dose, single or two shots; about 5 received placebo; per-sample allocation not given. Collection of samples fell on day 63 after the first vaccine or placebo injection. General study results and limits: The TCR breadth and depth analyses may have produced an underestimate of total T cell responses.

The chain recombines TRBV5-4 with TRBJ2-3; 9 nucleotides line up with TRBD2. Specimen: peripheral blood, collected in a trial of Ad26.COV2.S vaccine versus placebo. This clonotype was obtained from a person between 18 and 60 years old who received the Ad26.COV2.S COVID-19 vaccine or a placebo. The CDR3 loop is CASSFYRASGNSPRDTQYF. The CDR3 bases are TGTGCCAGCAGCTTTTATCGGGCTAGCGGGAATTCCCCTCGAGATACGCAGTATTTT.